This is a list of T cell receptor beta chains from one sample in a study of radiotherapy plus CTLA-4 blockade in lung cancer. Sequencing was performed with immunoSEQ multiplex PCR; in TCRdb, only in-frame clones are kept and a portion is missing. The table lists tens of thousands of clones, approximately 80% of them singletons. The source material was peripheral blood, sampled from a patient treated with radiotherapy plus ipilimumab. These receptors all stem from a human donor with non-small cell lung cancer who had stable disease on radiotherapy plus ipilimumab. Both conserved end residues are part of each CDR3. A D gene is named only where the DNA matches it firmly. Only part of the rows carry a size: once, few, many, or a class if the clone is expanded.

>TRBJ1-2|TRBV28|once|TRBD1
TGTGCCAGCTTGGGACAGAGCTATGGCTACACCTTC
CASLGQSYGYTF
>TRBJ1-6|TRBV11-3|NA|TRBD1
TGTGCCAGCAGCTCGGGACAGGGCAGTGACTCACCCCTCCACTTT
CASSSGQGSDSPLHF
>TRBJ1-1|TRBV5-1|NA|TRBD1
TGCGCCAGCAGCTTCGCCAGGACAGGATCTAACACTGAAGCTTTCTTT
CASSFARTGSNTEAFF
>TRBJ2-7|TRBV4-1|NA|TRBD1
TGCGCCAGCAGCCAGCCCGCCAGGACAGGGGACTACGAGCAGTACTTC
CASSQPARTGDYEQYF
>TRBJ2-3|TRBV5-1|few|TRBD2
TGCGCCAGCAGCTTGGGGACTAGCGGGGGGGCAGATACGCAGTATTTT
CASSLGTSGGADTQYF
>TRBJ2-3|TRBV9|NA|NA
TGTGCCAGCAGCGGAAGACAGTTAACAGATACGCAGTATTTT
CASSGRQLTDTQYF
>TRBJ2-3|TRBV9|NA|TRBD2
TGTGCCAGCAGCGAGGGACTAGCGGGGGGGCCCAGCACAGATACGCAGTATTTT
CASSEGLAGGPSTDTQYF
>TRBJ2-5|TRBV7-9|few|TRBD2
TGTGCCAGCAGCGCTAGCGGGGTAACCCAGTACTTC
CASSASGVTQYF
>TRBJ2-3|TRBV2|NA|TRBD2
TGTGCCAGCAGTGAGTTCGCTAGCGGGGGCAGCACAGATACGCAGTATTTT
CASSEFASGGSTDTQYF
>TRBJ2-4|TRBV11-2|once|NA
TGTGCCAGCAGCTTTGTTAGAGCCAAAAACATTCAGTACTTC
CASSFVRAKNIQYF
>TRBJ2-5|TRBV5-4|NA|NA
TGTGCCAGCAGCTTATCCGGGTCGCAAGAGACCCAGTACTTC
CASSLSGSQETQYF
>TRBJ1-1|TRBV10-3|few|NA
TGTGCCATCAGGACCGAGGAGGAGAACACTGAAGCTTTCTTT
CAIRTEEENTEAFF
>TRBJ2-3|TRBV19|NA|TRBD2
TGTGCCAGTAGTATAGGCGGGGGACCGACAGATACGCAGTATTTT
CASSIGGGPTDTQYF
>TRBJ2-3|TRBV7-2|NA|NA
TGTGCCAGCAGCCTCCGCCTGGAGGGTACGCAGTATTTT
CASSLRLEGTQYF
>TRBJ1-6|TRBV19|few|NA
TGTGCCAGTAGTATGCGGGATTCACCCCTCCACTTT
CASSMRDSPLHF
>TRBJ2-1|TRBV2|NA|TRBD1
TGTGCCAGCAGTGCGGGACAGTTGACCTACAATGAGCAGTTCTTC
CASSAGQLTYNEQFF
>TRBJ2-2|TRBV19|few|TRBD2
TGTGCCAGTAGTATTAGACTAGCGGGGGGTACGAACACCGGGGAGCTGTTTTTT
CASSIRLAGGTNTGELFF
>TRBJ1-5|TRBV19|once|TRBD1
TGTGCCACCTCGGACAGGGGGCGCGATCAGCCCCAGCATTTT
CATSDRGRDQPQHF
>TRBJ1-5|TRBV10-3|NA|TRBD1
TGTGCCATCAGTGATCAGACAGGGACGAGCAATCAGCCCCAGCATTTT
CAISDQTGTSNQPQHF
>TRBJ1-2|TRBV14|NA|NA
TGTGCCAGCAGCCAAGAGTGGGGCGGGACGGGCCGGCACTACACCTTC
CASSQEWGGTGRHYTF
>TRBJ1-2|TRBV19|NA|TRBD1
TGTGCCAGTAGTATAAGAGGGGGCGAAGGGGATTCGTATGGCTACACCTTC
CASSIRGGEGDSYGYTF
>TRBJ1-5|TRBV5-6|NA|NA
TGTGCCAGCAGCTTCCGCACAAGGACGAATCAGCCCCAGCATTTT
CASSFRTRTNQPQHF
>TRBJ1-6|TRBV9|NA|TRBD1
TGTGCCAGCAGCACAACGGGACAGACCAATTCACCCCTCCACTTT
CASSTTGQTNSPLHF
>TRBJ2-2|TRBV5-1|NA|NA
TGCGCCAGCAGCTTTCGGGGAGTAGACACCGGGGAGCTGTTTTTT
CASSFRGVDTGELFF
>TRBJ2-7|TRBV4-1|NA|TRBD1
TGCGCCAGCAGCCAGTCGACAGGGAATTCCTACGAGCAGTACTTC
CASSQSTGNSYEQYF
>TRBJ2-3|TRBV6-5|NA|NA
TGTGCCAGCAGTTTAGGCTTACTGGGGATGACAGATACGCAGTATTTT
CASSLGLLGMTDTQYF
>TRBJ1-2|TRBV2|NA|TRBD1
TGTGCCAGCAGGGCTTCGACAGGGGTCATCTATGGCTACACCTTC
CASRASTGVIYGYTF
>TRBJ1-2|TRBV6-5|NA|NA
TGTGCCAGCAGTTCGGATCCGGGACACCCCTCTGGCTACACCTTC
CASSSDPGHPSGYTF
>TRBJ1-2|TRBV2|NA|NA
TGTGCCAGCAGTGATTGGGCCGGGGACTATGGCTACACCTTC
CASSDWAGDYGYTF
>TRBJ1-2|TRBV18|NA|NA
TGTGCCAGCTCACCAGACTATGGCTACACCTTC
CASSPDYGYTF
>TRBJ1-4|TRBV2|NA|NA
TGTGCCAGCAGTGAAAGGCAGACGGGCGAAAAACTGTTTTTT
CASSERQTGEKLFF
>TRBJ1-1|TRBV28|NA|NA
TGTGCCAGCAGTCCCGATTATGGACCCATGAACACTGAAGCTTTCTTT
CASSPDYGPMNTEAFF
>TRBJ2-1|TRBV6-6|once|TRBD2
TGTGCCAGCAAGGCTAGCGGGGAATACAATGAGCAGTTCTTC
CASKASGEYNEQFF